A single TCR beta chain is shown here with its context. Its target is unknown. This sample was taken from a study of monozygotic twins with inflammatory bowel disease. Study-wide points: Differences in immunosuppressive treatment may have been a source of added variability in patient repertoires.

There are 19 residues in the CDR3. CDR1 SGHTA and CDR2 FQGTGA come from the germline V gene. Each of the TCR libraries took around 3.5 ug of total RNA. TCRdb reprocessed the 5' RACE reads and reports one entry per CDR3 protein, with no DNA. Its table records roughly 320,000 distinct CDR3 sequences. The sequence was obtained from a human donor with ulcerative colitis or Crohn's disease, or a healthy co-twin of an affected twin (not recorded which). Material: blood. The genes are TRBV7-3 and TRBJ2-7; with no DNA, the TCRdb D assignment of TRBD2 cannot be verified. CDR3 region: CASSPLGRLAGERRYEQYF.